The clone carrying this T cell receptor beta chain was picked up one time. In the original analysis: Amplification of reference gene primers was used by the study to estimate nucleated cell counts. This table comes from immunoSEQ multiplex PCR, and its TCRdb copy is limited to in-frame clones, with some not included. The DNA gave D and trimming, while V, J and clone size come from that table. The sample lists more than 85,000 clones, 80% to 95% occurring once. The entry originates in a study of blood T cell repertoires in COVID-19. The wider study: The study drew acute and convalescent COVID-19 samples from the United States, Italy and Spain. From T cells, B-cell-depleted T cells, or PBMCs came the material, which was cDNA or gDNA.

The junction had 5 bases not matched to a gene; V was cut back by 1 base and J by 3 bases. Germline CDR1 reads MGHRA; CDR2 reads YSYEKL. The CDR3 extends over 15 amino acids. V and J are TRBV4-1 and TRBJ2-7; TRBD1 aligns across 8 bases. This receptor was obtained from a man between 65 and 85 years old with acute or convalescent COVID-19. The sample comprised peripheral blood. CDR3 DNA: TGCGCCAGCAGCCAAGCCGGGGGACAGGTCTACGAGCAGTACTTC. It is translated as CASSQAGGQVYEQYF.